A single sample is the source of the 10 T cell receptor beta chains below, sequenced in a study of blood T cell repertoires in COVID-19. Sequencing used immunoSEQ multiplex PCR; TCRdb keeps in-frame clones, though not all of them. The sample consists of 250,000 to 350,000 clones, around 89% of them appearing once. The sequencing input was peripheral blood. These receptors were taken from a young man with acute or convalescent COVID-19.

This sequence joins TRBV6-1 and TRBJ2-7; D unresolved. Germline V CDR1 and CDR2: MNHNS, SASEGT. Trimming stripped 0 bases from V and 5 bases from J, with 14 bases between. CDR3 length: 15 amino acids. CDR3 in DNA: TGTGCCAGCAGTGAAGCACCACCTCCGCAGGACGAGCAGTACTTC. Translation gives CASSEAPPPQDEQYF.

The chain employs TRBV2 and TRBJ1-5; tentative D call: TRBD1 (5 bases). Germline V gene sequence: CDR1 SNHLY, CDR2 FYNNEI. The CDR3 contains 14 residues. V was trimmed by 3 bases and J by 6 bases, leaving 12 bases between them. The CDR3, as DNA: TGTGCCAGCAGTGACAGGGTAGGAAGTCAGCCCCAGCATTTT. It encodes CASSDRVGSQPQHF.

The V and J genes are TRBV12-3 or TRBV12-4 and TRBJ2-7; the D is unclear. The V gene lost 2 bases and the J gene lost 4 bases, with 6 bases spanning the gap. The CDR3 is 12 amino acids. The CDR3 coding sequence is TGTGCCAGCAGTTTACACGGGTACGAGCAGTACTTC. This translates into CASSLHGYEQYF.

The chain employs TRBV28 and TRBJ1-2; TRBD1 is a possible D gene (6 bases). The V and J ends lost 4 bases and 4 bases respectively, with 16 bases between them. CDR1 and CDR2 from the germline V gene are MDHEN and SYDVKM. The CDR3 spans 15 residues. Here the CDR3 DNA reads TGTGCCAGCAGTTCGAACAGGGTACTGACCTATGGCTACACCTTC. Protein: CASSSNRVLTYGYTF.

This clone was seen just once. The chain employs TRBV5-4 and TRBJ1-4, with TRBD1 as a possible D gene (5 bases). The CDR3 is 13 residues long. Germline V lookup: CDR1 SGHNT, CDR2 YYREEE (reference sequence). The V end was cut by 2 bases, the J end by 8 bases, with 10 bases between. CDR3 in DNA: TGTGCCAGCAGCTTTCCAGGGAGGGAAAAACTGTTTTTT. As protein: CASSFPGREKLFF.

Note on this clone: The same CDR3 arises from other DNA sequences in this sample as well. The chain joins TRBV11-2 to TRBJ2-5; 10 bases match TRBD1. Germline CDR1 reads SGHAT; CDR2 reads FQNNGV. This CDR3 has 13 amino acids. The junction had 1 base not matched to a gene; V was cut back by 5 bases and J by 4 bases. CDR3 sequence (DNA): TGTGCCAGCAGCCGGGACAGGGGAGAGACCCAGTACTTC. This sequence encodes CASSRDRGETQYF.

The chain links TRBV5-5 to TRBJ1-1; D gene uncertain. Between the trimmed V and J ends, which lost 0 bases and 4 bases, there was a span of 10 bases. The CDR3 contains 14 residues. Germline V gives CDR1 SGHKS, CDR2 YYEKEE (reference sequence). The CDR3 nucleotides are TGTGCCAGCAGCTTGGCCATGGAGGGCACTGAAGCTTTCTTT. Protein sequence: CASSLAMEGTEAFF.

The chain employs TRBV9 and TRBJ1-2, with D tentatively TRBD1 (5 bases). The V gene's germline CDR1 is SGDLS and CDR2 YYNGEE. V lost 0 bases and J lost 7, with 16 bases in between. The CDR3 has 15 amino acids. CDR3 in DNA: TGTGCCAGCAGCGTAGGTATAGGGCAGGGTGGTGGCTACACCTTC. Its protein is CASSVGIGQGGGYTF. Together with reference TRBV9 and TRBJ1-2, the CDR3 gives the full variable domain: DSGVTQTPKHLITATGQRVTLRCSPRSGDLSVYWYQQSLDQGLQFLIQYYNGEERAKGNILERFSAQQFPDLHSELNLSSLELGDSALYFCASSVGIGQGGGYTFGSGTRLTVV.

The chain employs TRBV18 and TRBJ1-4, with D unresolved. CDR3 length: 17 residues. Trimming shortened V by 1 base and J by 5 bases, and 17 bases separated the two germline ends. Germline CDR1 is KGHSH and CDR2 is LQKENI. Here the CDR3 DNA reads TGTGCCAGCTCACCACTCTCGGTCCGAAACAGAAATGAAAAACTGTTTTTT. Protein sequence: CASSPLSVRNRNEKLFF.

This chain joins TRBV28 and TRBJ2-3, with a tentative D call TRBD2 (6 bases). CDR1 is MDHEN and CDR2 is SYDVKM in the germline V gene. The CDR3 runs 12 residues. The V and J ends lost 6 bases and 3 bases respectively, with 7 bases between them. The DNA for the CDR3 is TGTGCCAGCAGGACTAGTACAGATACGCAGTATTTT. It specifies CASRTSTDTQYF.